This TCR beta chain emerged from a study of T cells after yellow fever vaccination. The 5'RACE template-switching step produced TCR cDNA and added a universal primer site and UMIs. One entry per CDR3 protein results from TCRdb running MiXCR on the 5' RACE reads. This sample has 620,000 or so distinct CDR3 sequences; less than 20% occur once, and the top ten carry 15% to 20%. Looked up from germline, CDR1 is LNHDA and CDR2 is SQIVND (reference sequence). The CDR3 totals 14 residues. V lost 7 bases and J lost 1, with 13 bases in between. Sequences were derived from PBMCs, sampled roughly 5 days after the first yellow fever vaccination. The receptor's source is a man aged 18-30 years who received the YFV17D yellow fever vaccine. The V gene is TRBV19, the J gene TRBJ1-1; D is ambiguous. Here the CDR3 DNA reads TGTGCCAGTATGTTCTGGGGTGGGAACACTGAAGCTTTCTTT. Encoded protein: CASMFWGGNTEAFF.